This T cell receptor beta chain came from a study of OX40 agonist ivuxolimab in advanced cancers. The study, taken as a whole, reports: Clonal expansion was seen in CD4+ and CD8+ blood T cells by week 6 at 0.1 to 3.0 mg/kg.

Germline CDR1 reads PRHDT; CDR2 reads FYEKMQ (reference sequence). This CDR3 is 15 amino acids long. J lost 3 bases, V lost 4 bases, and 8 bases had no gene match. This clone was found once. Its specificity is unknown. The data were produced by immunoSEQ multiplex PCR, yet TCRdb's version contains in-frame clones alone and is incomplete. Of around 19,000 clones listed, 86% were seen once; the top ten hold roughly a sixth. The chain is built from TRBV13 and TRBJ1-2; 7 bases fit TRBD1. The clonotype comes from an adult with an advanced solid tumor such as melanoma, head and neck, liver or kidney cancer. Sample: CD4+ or CD8+ T cells sorted from blood, taken in a trial of the OX40 agonist ivuxolimab. The CDR3: CASSSQFTGDYGYTF. The CDR3 DNA is TGTGCCAGCAGCTCCCAATTCACAGGGGACTATGGCTACACCTTC.